These 11 T cell receptor beta chains were sequenced from one sample in a study of control samples from healthy donors and cancer patients. Assay: immunoSEQ multiplex PCR; the TCRdb copy retains only in-frame clones and omits some. Of 100,000 to 150,000 clones listed, around 93% are singletons. Material for sequencing was blood. The receptor set was obtained from a woman in her forties or fifties in good health.

The J gene is TRBJ2-3, the V gene TRBV24-1; TRBD1 matches 7 bases. There are 15 residues in the CDR3. The J segment lost 2 bases and the V segment lost 4 bases, leaving 5 bases of the junction unmatched. Germline assignment: CDR1 KGHDR and CDR2 SFDVKD. The CDR3 sequence is CATSEPDRTTDTQYF. CDR3 DNA sequence: TGTGCCACCAGTGAACCGGACAGGACCACAGATACGCAGTATTTT.

The chain employs TRBV19 and TRBJ2-1; D perhaps matches TRBD1 (6 bases). V was shortened by 1 base and J by 6 bases, with 7 bases between the two germline ends. Per the germline V gene, CDR1 is LNHDA and CDR2 is SQIVND (reference sequence). The CDR3 sequence is 13 residues long. CDR3 sequence reads: CASSIVQGNEQFF. The CDR3 nucleotides are TGTGCCAGTAGTATAGTACAGGGCAATGAGCAGTTCTTC.

This chain links TRBV3-1 (or the pseudogene TRBV3-2) with TRBJ2-7, with 7 nucleotides matching TRBD1. Germline CDR1 and CDR2: LGHDT and YNNKEL (reference sequence). The ends lost 5 bases at V and 2 bases at J; junction bases unmatched: 15. The CDR3 covers 17 residues. Written as DNA, the CDR3 is TGTGCCAGCAGCTCGAGTGCTGTAGGGACAGCCGCCTACGAGCAGTACTTC. It translates to CASSSSAVGTAAYEQYF.

V is TRBV19 and J is TRBJ2-2, with D perhaps matching TRBD1 or TRBD2 (5 bases each). CDR3 length: 16 amino acids. Looked up from germline, CDR1 is LNHDA and CDR2 is SQIVND (reference sequence). The germline V and J ends were trimmed by 5 bases and 1 base, with 14 bases remaining between them. CDR3 region: CASSLPGPRNTGELFF. For the CDR3, the DNA is TGTGCCAGTAGTCTTCCGGGACCGCGGAACACCGGGGAGCTGTTTTTT.

CDR3 sequence (DNA): TGTGCCAGCAGCCGACCCGGGGTCGCTGAAGCTTTCTTT. Translation: CASSRPGVAEAFF. The V call is TRBV7-9, the J call TRBJ1-1; D remains unclear. V lost 5 bases and J 6 bases, leaving 13 bases between the germline ends. CDR3 length equals 13 residues. Germline V gene data show CDR1 as SEHNR and CDR2 as FQNEAQ (reference sequence). Using reference TRBV7-9 and TRBJ1-1 for the parts outside the CDR3, the full variable domain is DTGVSQNPRHKITKRGQNVTFRCDPISEHNRLYWYRQTLGQGPEFLTYFQNEAQLEKSRLLSDRFSAERPKGSFSTLEIQRTEQGDSAMYLCASSRPGVAEAFFGQGTRLTVV.

V and J are TRBV6-5 and TRBJ2-4; D gene unclear. Germline values: CDR1 MNHEY, CDR2 SVGAGI. The CDR3 runs 12 residues. CDR3 in amino acids: CAADGAKNIQYF. The CDR3 nucleotides read TGTGCGGCGGACGGAGCCAAAAACATTCAGTACTTC.

J is TRBJ1-2 and V is TRBV19; possibly TRBD1 for D (5 bases). The germline gives CDR1 LNHDA, CDR2 SQIVND (reference sequence). There are 13 residues in the CDR3. Trimming pared 10 bases from V and 4 bases from J, leaving 16 bases between. The CDR3 nucleotides are TGTGCCACCACCGGGGGAGGGGCCTATGGCTACACCTTC. Translated: CATTGGGAYGYTF. The full variable domain, with the rest looked up from reference TRBV19 and TRBJ1-2, is DGGITQSPKYLFRKEGQNVTLSCEQNLNHDAMYWYRQDPGQGLRLIYYSQIVNDFQKGDIAEGYSVSREKKESFPLTVTSAQKNPTAFYLCATTGGGAYGYTFGSGTRLTVV.

This clone was counted a single time. The chain's CDR3 is CASSQAMNTEAFF. The CDR3 coding sequence is TGTGCCAGCAGTCAGGCCATGAACACTGAAGCTTTCTTT. This chain uses TRBV12-3 or TRBV12-4 with TRBJ1-1; D remains ambiguous. The length of the CDR3 is 13 residues. V was cut by 5 bases and J by 0 bases, with 7 bases left in between.

The rearrangement links TRBV19 to TRBJ1-2; no reliable D call. The CDR3 is 16 residues long. V was cut by 3 bases and J by 4 bases, with 18 bases left in between. Germline lookup yields CDR1 LNHDA and CDR2 SQIVND (reference sequence). DNA of the CDR3: TGTGCCAGTAGTATCCCCGGCACCACAGAACGCTATGGCTACACCTTC. It codes for CASSIPGTTERYGYTF.

The rearrangement links TRBV15 to TRBJ1-1; D gene ambiguous. V lost 0 bases and J 9 bases, leaving 11 bases between the germline ends. CDR3 length equals 13 residues. Germline V CDR1 and CDR2: LNHNV, YYDKDF (reference sequence). This CDR3 is CATSRDRGNQAFF. The CDR3 DNA follows: TGTGCCACCAGCAGAGATCGCGGCAACCAAGCTTTCTTT.

This chain joins TRBV19 and TRBJ2-5; D gene unclear. Germline CDR1 and CDR2: LNHDA and SQIVND (reference sequence). V lost 5 bases and J lost 5, with 12 bases in between. The CDR3 contains 13 residues. The CDR3 nucleotides are TGTGCCAGTAGTCCTCATCTTTGGGAGACCCAGTACTTC. This sequence encodes CASSPHLWETQYF.